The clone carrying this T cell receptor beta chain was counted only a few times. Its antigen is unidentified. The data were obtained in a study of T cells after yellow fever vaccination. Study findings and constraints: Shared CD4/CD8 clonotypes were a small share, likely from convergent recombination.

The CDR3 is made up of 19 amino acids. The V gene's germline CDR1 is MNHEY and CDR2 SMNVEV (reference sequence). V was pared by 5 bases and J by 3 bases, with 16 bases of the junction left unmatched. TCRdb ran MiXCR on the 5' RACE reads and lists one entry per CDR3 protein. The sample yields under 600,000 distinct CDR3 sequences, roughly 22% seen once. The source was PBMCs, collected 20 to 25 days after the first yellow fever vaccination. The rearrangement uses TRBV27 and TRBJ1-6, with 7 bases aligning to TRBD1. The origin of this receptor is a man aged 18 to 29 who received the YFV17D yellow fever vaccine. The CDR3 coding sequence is TGTGCCAGCAGTCGAGCGAAACAGGGGTTCGCCATCTATAATTCACCCCTCCACTTT. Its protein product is CASSRAKQGFAIYNSPLHF.